This TCR beta chain came from a study of identical twins. Study findings and constraints: For out-of-frame alpha sequences shared by twins, low generation probability was in excess. Models, which agreed with sharing between unrelated individuals, nonetheless underestimated the out-of-frame TCR alpha sharing seen in monozygotic twins. Out-of-frame beta sequences exhibited a weaker degree of excess twin sharing.

Unique molecular identifiers were in the cDNA, with template-switch universal primer binding. TCRdb reprocessed the 5' RACE reads with MiXCR, giving one entry per CDR3 protein. The sample records 1.5 million to 2 million distinct CDR3 sequences, roughly 35% being singletons. The CDR3 runs to 15 residues. Germline V gene sequence: CDR1 DFQATT, CDR2 SNEGSKA (reference sequence). V dropped 0 bases and J dropped 7 bases, with 18 bases sitting between them. Points on this clonotype: Its target is unknown.

The receptor's source is a newborn girl in good health. The chain carries TRBV20-1 and TRBJ1-1; D may be TRBD1 (5 bases). The specimen was cord blood. CDR3 residues: CSARDLGGRHLEAFF. The DNA for the CDR3 is TGCAGTGCTAGAGATCTTGGGGGACGGCACCTTGAAGCTTTCTTT.